What follows describes a single TCR beta chain. This entry belongs to a study of blood T cell repertoires in COVID-19. The germline V gene has CDR1 SGHRS and CDR2 YFSETQ. The CDR3 is 17 residues long. V lost 4 bases to trimming and J lost 2 bases, with 20 bases between them. Study processing details: Counts of nucleated cells, estimated from reference gene primer amplification, were obtained. Libraries were prepared by immunoSEQ multiplex PCR; TCRdb keeps only in-frame clonotypes and omits some of them. Clone size and the V and J calls come from that table; the DNA yielded D and trimming. The table records about 220,000 clones, approximately 80% of them present only once.

The specimen sequenced was peripheral blood. V gene TRBV5-1 combines with J gene TRBJ2-3; D is perhaps TRBD2 (6 bases). This sequence was found in a woman aged 55-69 years who had recovered from COVID-19. CDR3 sequence: CASSPRDSRTPTDTQYF. For the CDR3, the DNA is TGCGCCAGCAGCCCTCGGGACTCCCGAACCCCCACAGATACGCAGTATTTT.